This T cell receptor (beta chain) emerged from a study of OX40 agonist ivuxolimab in advanced cancers. Overall study: The treatment was a fully human IgG2 OX40 agonist, ivuxolimab. Patients received intravenous ivuxolimab every 2 weeks at 0.01 to 10 mg/kg. Hepatocellular carcinoma, melanoma, renal cell or head and neck cancer occurred in dose-escalation patients.

Sampling of blood occurred at baseline, cycle 4 day 1, and cycle 7 day 1. The data were produced by immunoSEQ multiplex PCR, yet TCRdb's version contains in-frame clones alone and is incomplete. The data hold tens of thousands of clones, with 80% to 90% observed a single time. Trimming left V 5 bases short and J 4 bases short, with 16 bases between. The CDR3 is made up of 15 amino acids. Germline V CDR1 and CDR2: SGHVS, FNYEAQ. The TCR comes from an adult with an advanced solid tumor such as melanoma, head and neck, liver or kidney cancer. The sequences come from CD4+ or CD8+ T cells sorted from blood, collected in a trial of the OX40 agonist ivuxolimab. The chain couples TRBV7-6 to TRBJ2-3; perhaps TRBD1 as D (5 bases). In DNA form, the CDR3 reads TGTGCCAGCAGCCTTAGACAGTCTCGCGCAGATACGCAGTATTTT. Protein sequence: CASSLRQSRADTQYF.